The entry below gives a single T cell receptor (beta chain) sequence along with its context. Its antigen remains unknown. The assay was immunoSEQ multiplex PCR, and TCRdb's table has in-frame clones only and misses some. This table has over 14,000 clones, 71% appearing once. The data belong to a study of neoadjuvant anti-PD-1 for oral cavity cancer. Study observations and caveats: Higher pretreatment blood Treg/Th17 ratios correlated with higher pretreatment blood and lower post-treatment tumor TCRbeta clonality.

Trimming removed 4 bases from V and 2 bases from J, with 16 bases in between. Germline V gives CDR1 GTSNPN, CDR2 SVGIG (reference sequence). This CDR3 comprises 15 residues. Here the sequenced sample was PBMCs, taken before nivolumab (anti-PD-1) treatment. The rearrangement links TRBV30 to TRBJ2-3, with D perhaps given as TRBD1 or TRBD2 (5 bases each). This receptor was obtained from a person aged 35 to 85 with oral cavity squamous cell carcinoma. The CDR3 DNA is TGTGCCTGGAACCGACTAAAGGGGTACACAGATACGCAGTATTTT. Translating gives CAWNRLKGYTDTQYF.